This T cell receptor beta chain was observed in a study of T cells after yellow fever vaccination (dated by TCRdb to between 2018 and 2021). Background for the entire study: The SMART-Seq v4 Ultra Low Input RNA kit was used to prepare libraries from fractions with low cell numbers. To track T-cell clones before and after primary and booster YFV17D yellow fever vaccination, bulk TCR alpha and beta repertoires were sequenced longitudinally. The cohort comprised two healthy male donors, one aged 18 to 30 and one aged 30 to 39 years. Bulk PBMC replicates and cell subsets were isolated from blood drawn at multiple timepoints before and after both primary and secondary immunization. Broad study findings and their caveats: Because only a couple of donors were included in the study, the extent to which the findings can be generalized is limited. Because abundant contaminating clonotypes from the bulk population could be contained in FACS-sorted repertoires, computational filtering was required. After the booster, most clones that had expanded after primary vaccination were detected again (roughly 95% of CD4 and around nine tenths of CD8), suggesting broad maintenance of memory. A small fraction of clonotypes showed up in both the CD4 and CD8 compartments, probably as a result of convergent recombination. Compared with the primary T-cell response, the secondary T-cell response was weaker but faster, peaking on day 5 rather than day 15.

The treatment or condition label on this specimen signifies: live attenuated yellow fever vaccine strain. PBMCs were isolated from peripheral blood using a standard Ficoll-Paque protocol. Dynabeads CD4 and CD8 positive selection kits were used to isolate CD4 and CD8 T-cell fractions. TriZol was used to extract RNA from bulk PBMCs, CD4 and CD8 fractions, and dextramer-positive and dextramer-negative fractions. This clonotype was seen at least ten times. No cognate antigen has been identified for it. The record has no base qualities; no much larger clone is one base away. Data came from an Illumina NovaSeq 6000. TCR cDNA was synthesized by 5'RACE template switching, which introduced a universal primer site and unique molecular identifiers. Priming of cDNA synthesis was performed from both the TCR alpha and TCR beta constant segments. Libraries were amplified in two PCR steps, with sample barcodes and sequencing adapters added in the second step. Sequencing of libraries was performed on Illumina HiSeq 2500 (2x100 bp) or NovaSeq (2x150 bp). The original methods were these. MIGEC handled demultiplexing of reads and collapsing into UMI consensus sequences, while MiXCR performed V(D)J alignment. Clonotypes responding to the vaccine were identified with edgeR on replicate PBMC samples, with the criteria of FDR below 0.01 and a log2 fold change above 5 up to day 15. Each bulk clonotype received a CD4 or CD8 identity based on whether the sequenced CD4 or CD8 repertoire contained that clonotype at higher abundance. Through fastp at Q25 and MiXCR, TCRdb rebuilt clones from the public reads, retaining in-frame beta chains. Each CDR3 protein gets just one entry, which takes the most common genes and DNA from the rows behind it. These V and J calls are TCRdb output, not the study's own analysis. This sample lists about 260,000 distinct CDR3 sequences; roughly 5.6% were detected once. The ten largest account for roughly 3% of the sample.

The source material was CD4+ T cells sorted from PBMCs, sampled on the day of the yellow fever booster vaccination. The TCR was taken from a young man who received the YFV17D yellow fever vaccine.

Here the CDR3 is given as CSARDRQGTADTQYF. The nucleotide sequence reads as follows: TGCAGTGCTAGAGATCGGCAGGGAACGGCAGATACGCAGTATTTT. The rearrangement joined TRBV20-1 to TRBJ2-3; the D gene is perhaps TRBD1, on 5 matching bases. The germline V gene (reference sequence) sets CDR1 to DFQATT and CDR2 to SNEGSKA. Trimming takes 0 bases from V and 4 bases from J, and the germline ends sit 14 bases apart. From cysteine to phenylalanine, the CDR3 is 15 amino acids long. Only the CDR3 part of the read is kept: 45 bases, read in frame from the first base.